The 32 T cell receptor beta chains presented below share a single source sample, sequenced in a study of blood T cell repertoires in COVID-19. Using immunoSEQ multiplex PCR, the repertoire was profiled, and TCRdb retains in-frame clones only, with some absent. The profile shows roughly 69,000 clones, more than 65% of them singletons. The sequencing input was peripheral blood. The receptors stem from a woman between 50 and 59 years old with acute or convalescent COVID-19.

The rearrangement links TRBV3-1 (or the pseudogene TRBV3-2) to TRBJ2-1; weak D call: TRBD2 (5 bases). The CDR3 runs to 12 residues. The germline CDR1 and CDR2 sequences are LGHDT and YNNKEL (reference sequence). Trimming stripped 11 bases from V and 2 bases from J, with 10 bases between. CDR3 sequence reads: CAAGPPYNEQFF. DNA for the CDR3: TGTGCCGCGGGCCCCCCCTACAATGAGCAGTTCTTC.

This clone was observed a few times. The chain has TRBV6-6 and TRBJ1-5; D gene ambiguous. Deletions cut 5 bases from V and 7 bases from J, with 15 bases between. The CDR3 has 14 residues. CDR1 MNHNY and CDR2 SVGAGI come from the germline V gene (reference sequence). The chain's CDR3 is CASSNDLTQQPQHF. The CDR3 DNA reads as TGTGCCAGCAGTAACGACCTGACTCAACAGCCCCAGCATTTT.

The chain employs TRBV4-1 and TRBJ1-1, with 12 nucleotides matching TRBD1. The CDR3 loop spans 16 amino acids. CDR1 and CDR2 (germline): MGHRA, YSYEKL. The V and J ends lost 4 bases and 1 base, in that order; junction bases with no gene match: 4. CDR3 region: CASSLGTGGANTEAFF. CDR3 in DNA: TGCGCCAGCAGCCTTGGGACAGGGGGCGCGAACACTGAAGCTTTCTTT.

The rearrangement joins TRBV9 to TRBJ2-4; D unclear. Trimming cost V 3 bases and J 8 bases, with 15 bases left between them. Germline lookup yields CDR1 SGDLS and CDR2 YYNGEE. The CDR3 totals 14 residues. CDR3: CASSARQAPDIQYF. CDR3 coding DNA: TGTGCCAGCAGCGCCCGACAAGCTCCGGACATTCAGTACTTC.

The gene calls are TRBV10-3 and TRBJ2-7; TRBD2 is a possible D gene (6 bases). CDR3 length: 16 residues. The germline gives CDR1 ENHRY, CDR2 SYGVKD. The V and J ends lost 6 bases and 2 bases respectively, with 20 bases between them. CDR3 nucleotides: TGTGCCATCAGGCCGGGGTCTACAGGAGGGGCCTACGAGCAGTACTTC. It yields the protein CAIRPGSTGGAYEQYF.

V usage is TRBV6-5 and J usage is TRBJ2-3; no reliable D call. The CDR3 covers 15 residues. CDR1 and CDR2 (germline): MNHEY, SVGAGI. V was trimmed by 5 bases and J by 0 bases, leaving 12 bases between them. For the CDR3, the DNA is TGTGCCAGCAGTCGCCCGAGTTCTAGCACAGATACGCAGTATTTT. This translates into CASSRPSSSTDTQYF.

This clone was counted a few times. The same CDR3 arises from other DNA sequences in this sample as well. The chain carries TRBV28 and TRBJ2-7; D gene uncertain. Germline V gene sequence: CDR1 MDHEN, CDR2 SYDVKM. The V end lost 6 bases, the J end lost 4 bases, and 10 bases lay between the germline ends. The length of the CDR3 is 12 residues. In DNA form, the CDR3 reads TGTGCCAGCAGCCCGAGCCCTTACGAGCAGTACTTC. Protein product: CASSPSPYEQYF.

This CDR3 is CAISADPRDSNQPQHF. Written as DNA, the CDR3 is TGTGCCATCAGTGCAGATCCCAGGGATAGCAATCAGCCCCAGCATTTT. The chain carries TRBV10-3 and TRBJ1-5; perhaps TRBD1 as D (5 bases). The V gene lost 4 bases and the J gene lost 0 bases, with 13 bases spanning the gap. In germline, CDR1 is ENHRY, CDR2 SYGVKD. This CDR3 is built from 16 residues.

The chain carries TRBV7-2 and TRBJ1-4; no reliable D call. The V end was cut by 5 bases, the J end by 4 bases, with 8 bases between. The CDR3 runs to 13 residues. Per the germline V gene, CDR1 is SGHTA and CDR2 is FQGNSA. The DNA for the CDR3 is TGTGCCAGCAGCGTTATCTTTAATGAAAAACTGTTTTTT. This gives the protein CASSVIFNEKLFF.

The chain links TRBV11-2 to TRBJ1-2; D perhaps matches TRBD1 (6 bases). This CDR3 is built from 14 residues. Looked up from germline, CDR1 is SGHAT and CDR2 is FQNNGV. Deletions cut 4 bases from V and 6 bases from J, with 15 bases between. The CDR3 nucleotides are TGTGCCAGCAGCTCGGGACAACGGTACAATGGCTACACCTTC. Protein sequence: CASSSGQRYNGYTF.

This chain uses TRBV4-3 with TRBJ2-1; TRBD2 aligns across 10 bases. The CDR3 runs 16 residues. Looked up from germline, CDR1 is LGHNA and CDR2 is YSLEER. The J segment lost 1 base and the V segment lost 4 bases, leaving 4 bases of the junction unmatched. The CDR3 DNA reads TGCGCCAGCAGCCCTGGACTAGCGGTTTCCTACAATGAGCAGTTCTTC. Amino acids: CASSPGLAVSYNEQFF.

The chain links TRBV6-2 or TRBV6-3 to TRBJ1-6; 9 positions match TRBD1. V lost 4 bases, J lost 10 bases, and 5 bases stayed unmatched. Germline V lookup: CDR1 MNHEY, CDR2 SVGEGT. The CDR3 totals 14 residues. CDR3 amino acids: CASSSGQGNSPLHF. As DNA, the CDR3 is TGTGCCAGCAGTTCGGGACAGGGCAACTCACCCCTCCACTTT.

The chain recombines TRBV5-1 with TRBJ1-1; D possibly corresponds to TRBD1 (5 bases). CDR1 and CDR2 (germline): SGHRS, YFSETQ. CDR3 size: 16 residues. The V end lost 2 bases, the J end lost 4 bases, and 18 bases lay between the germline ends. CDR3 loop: CASSFTGFRGPTEAFF. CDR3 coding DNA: TGCGCCAGCAGCTTTACAGGCTTCCGCGGCCCCACTGAAGCTTTCTTT.

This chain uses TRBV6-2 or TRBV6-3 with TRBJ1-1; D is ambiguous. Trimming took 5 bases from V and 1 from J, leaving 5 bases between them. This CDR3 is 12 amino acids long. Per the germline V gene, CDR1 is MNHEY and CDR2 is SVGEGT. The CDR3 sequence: CASSEENTEAFF. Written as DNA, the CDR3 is TGTGCCAGCAGTGAGGAGAACACTGAAGCTTTCTTT.

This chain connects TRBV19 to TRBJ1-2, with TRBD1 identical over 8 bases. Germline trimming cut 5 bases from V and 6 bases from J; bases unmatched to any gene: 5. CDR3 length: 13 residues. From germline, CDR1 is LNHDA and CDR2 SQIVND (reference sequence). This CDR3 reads CASSAQGADGYTF. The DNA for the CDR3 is TGTGCCAGTAGTGCCCAGGGGGCTGATGGCTACACCTTC.

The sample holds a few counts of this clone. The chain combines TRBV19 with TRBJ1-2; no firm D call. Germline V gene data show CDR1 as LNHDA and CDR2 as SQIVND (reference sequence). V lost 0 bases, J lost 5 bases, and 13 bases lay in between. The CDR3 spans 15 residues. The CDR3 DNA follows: TGTGCCAGTAGTATAGATCTTTGGCTCGCTTATGGCTACACCTTC. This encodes CASSIDLWLAYGYTF.

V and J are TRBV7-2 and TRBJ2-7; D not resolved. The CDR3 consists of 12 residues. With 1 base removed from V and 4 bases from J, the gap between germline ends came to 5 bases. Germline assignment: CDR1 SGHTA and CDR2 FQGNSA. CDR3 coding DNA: TGTGCCAGCAGCTTAGTTCCGTACGAGCAGTACTTC. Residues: CASSLVPYEQYF.

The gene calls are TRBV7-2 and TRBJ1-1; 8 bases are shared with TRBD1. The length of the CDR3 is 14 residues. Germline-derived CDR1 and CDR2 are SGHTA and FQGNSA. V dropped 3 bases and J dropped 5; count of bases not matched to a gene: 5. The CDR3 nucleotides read TGTGCCAGCAGCTTGAGACAGGGGAGGACTGAAGCTTTCTTT. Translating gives CASSLRQGRTEAFF.

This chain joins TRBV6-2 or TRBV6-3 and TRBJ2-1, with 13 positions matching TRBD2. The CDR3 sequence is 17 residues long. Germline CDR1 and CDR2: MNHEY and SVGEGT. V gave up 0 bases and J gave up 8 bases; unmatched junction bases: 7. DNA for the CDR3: TGTGCCAGCAGTTACTCGGAGACTAGCGGGAGGTTGGATGAGCAGTTCTTC. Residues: CASSYSETSGRLDEQFF.

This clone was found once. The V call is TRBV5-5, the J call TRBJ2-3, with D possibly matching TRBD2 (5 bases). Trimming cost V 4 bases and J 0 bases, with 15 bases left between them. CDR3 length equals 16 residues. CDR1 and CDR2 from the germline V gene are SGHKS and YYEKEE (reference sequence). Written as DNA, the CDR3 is TGTGCCAGCAGCCCAGGAGGACGCCCGAGCACAGATACGCAGTATTTT. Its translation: CASSPGGRPSTDTQYF.

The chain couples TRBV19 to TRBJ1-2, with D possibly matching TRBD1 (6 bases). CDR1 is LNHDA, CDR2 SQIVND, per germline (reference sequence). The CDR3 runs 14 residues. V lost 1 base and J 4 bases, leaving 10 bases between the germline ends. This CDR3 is CASSIGGTRYGYTF. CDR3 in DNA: TGTGCCAGTAGTATAGGAGGGACACGCTATGGCTACACCTTC.

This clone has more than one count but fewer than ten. CDR3 DNA sequence: TGTGCCAGCAGTTCGTACAGGGAAAGTGGCTACACCTTC. This translates into CASSSYRESGYTF. This chain joins TRBV28 and TRBJ1-2; possible D gene TRBD1, 6 bases. The CDR3 sequence is 13 residues long. V was shortened by 4 bases and J by 7 bases, with 13 bases between the two germline ends. The germline V gene encodes CDR1 MDHEN and CDR2 SYDVKM.

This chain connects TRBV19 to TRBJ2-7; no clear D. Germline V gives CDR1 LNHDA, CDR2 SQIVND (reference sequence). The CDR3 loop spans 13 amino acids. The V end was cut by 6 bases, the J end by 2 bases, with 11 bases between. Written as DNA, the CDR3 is TGTGCCAGTAGAGGTGCAGGTACCTACGAGCAGTACTTC. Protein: CASRGAGTYEQYF.

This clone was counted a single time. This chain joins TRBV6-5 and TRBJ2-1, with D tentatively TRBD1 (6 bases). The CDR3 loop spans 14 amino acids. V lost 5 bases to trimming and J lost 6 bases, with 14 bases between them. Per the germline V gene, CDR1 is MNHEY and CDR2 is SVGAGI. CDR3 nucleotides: TGTGCCAGCAGTAAGACTCAGGGGACCAATGAGCAGTTCTTC. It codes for CASSKTQGTNEQFF.

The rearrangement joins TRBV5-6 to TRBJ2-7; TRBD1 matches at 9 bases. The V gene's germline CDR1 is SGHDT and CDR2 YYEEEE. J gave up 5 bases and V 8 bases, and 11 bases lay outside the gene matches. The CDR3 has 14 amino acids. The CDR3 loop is CASTYRDRVHEQYF. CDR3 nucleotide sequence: TGTGCCAGTACCTACCGGGACAGGGTCCACGAGCAGTACTTC.

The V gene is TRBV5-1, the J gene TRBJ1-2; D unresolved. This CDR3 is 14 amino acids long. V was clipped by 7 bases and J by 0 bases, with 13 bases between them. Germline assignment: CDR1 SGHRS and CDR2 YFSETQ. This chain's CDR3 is CASSGSNSNYGYTF. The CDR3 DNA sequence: TGCGCCAGCTCGGGGTCCAACTCTAACTATGGCTACACCTTC. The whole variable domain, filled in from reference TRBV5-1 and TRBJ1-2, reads KAGVTQTPRYLIKTRGQQVTLSCSPISGHRSVSWYQQTPGQGLQFLFEYFSETQRNKGNFPGRFSGRQFSNSRSEMNVSTLELGDSALYLCASSGSNSNYGYTFGSGTRLTVV.

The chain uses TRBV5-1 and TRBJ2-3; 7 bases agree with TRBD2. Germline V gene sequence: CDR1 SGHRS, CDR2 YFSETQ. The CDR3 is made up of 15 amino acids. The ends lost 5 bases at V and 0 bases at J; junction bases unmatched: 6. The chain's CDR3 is CASSETSTSTDTQYF. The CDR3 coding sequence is TGCGCCAGCAGTGAGACTAGCACTAGCACAGATACGCAGTATTTT. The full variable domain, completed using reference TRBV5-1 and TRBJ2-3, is KAGVTQTPRYLIKTRGQQVTLSCSPISGHRSVSWYQQTPGQGLQFLFEYFSETQRNKGNFPGRFSGRQFSNSRSEMNVSTLELGDSALYLCASSETSTSTDTQYFGPGTRLTVL.

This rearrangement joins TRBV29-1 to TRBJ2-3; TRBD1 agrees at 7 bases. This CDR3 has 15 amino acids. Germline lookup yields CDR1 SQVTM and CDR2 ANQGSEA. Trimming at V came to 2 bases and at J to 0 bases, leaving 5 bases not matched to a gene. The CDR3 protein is CSVELGRGSTDTQYF. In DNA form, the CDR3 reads TGCAGCGTTGAATTGGGCAGGGGGAGCACAGATACGCAGTATTTT.

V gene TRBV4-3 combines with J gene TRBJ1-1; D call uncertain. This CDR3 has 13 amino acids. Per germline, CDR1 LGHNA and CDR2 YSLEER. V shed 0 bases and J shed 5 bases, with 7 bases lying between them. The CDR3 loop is CASSQDEGTEAFF. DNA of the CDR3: TGCGCCAGCAGCCAAGATGAGGGAACTGAAGCTTTCTTT.

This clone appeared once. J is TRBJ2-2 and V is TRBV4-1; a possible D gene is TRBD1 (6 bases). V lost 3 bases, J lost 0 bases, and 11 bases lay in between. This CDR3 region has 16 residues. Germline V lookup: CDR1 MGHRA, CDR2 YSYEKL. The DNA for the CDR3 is TGCGCCAGCAGCCAGATAGAGGGGGCGAACACCGGGGAGCTGTTTTTT. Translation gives CASSQIEGANTGELFF.

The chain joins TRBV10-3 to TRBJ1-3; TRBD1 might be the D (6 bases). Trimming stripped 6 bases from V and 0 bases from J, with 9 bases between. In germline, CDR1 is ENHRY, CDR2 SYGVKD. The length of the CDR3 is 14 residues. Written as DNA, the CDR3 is TGTGCCATCAGCCGGGACAACTCTGGAAACACCATATATTTT. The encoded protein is CAISRDNSGNTIYF.

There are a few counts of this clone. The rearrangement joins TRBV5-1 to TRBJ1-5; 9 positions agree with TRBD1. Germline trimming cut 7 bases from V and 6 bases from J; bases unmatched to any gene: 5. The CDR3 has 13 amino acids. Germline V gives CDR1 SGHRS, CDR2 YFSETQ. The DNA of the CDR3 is TGCGCCAGCCGACAGGGGGTCGGTCAGCCCCAGCATTTT. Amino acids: CASRQGVGQPQHF.